This T cell receptor (beta chain) was captured in a study of response to subunit inactivated influenza vaccine. The CDR3 runs 18 residues. V lost 5 bases to trimming and J lost 1 base; unmatched junction nucleotides: 12. The germline gives CDR1 SGHAT, CDR2 FQNNGV. Each CDR3 protein is one row after TCRdb ran MiXCR on the RT-PCR reads. The sample consists of 800,000 or so distinct CDR3 sequences, about 20% of them appearing once. The sample was PBMCs from blood, taken approximately 5 days after vaccination. This chain uses TRBV11-2 with TRBJ2-7; 12 bases agree with TRBD2. The source is a man over 45 who received an inactivated influenza vaccine. The DNA for the CDR3 is TGTGCCAGCAGCCCAAAACCCACTAGCGGGAGGCCTTCCTACGAGCAGTACTTC. Protein: CASSPKPTSGRPSYEQYF.